A selection of T cell receptor beta chains follows, all from one sample in a study of blood T cell repertoires in COVID-19. Generated by immunoSEQ multiplex PCR, the TCRdb table keeps only in-frame clones and is missing some. The sample lists over 100,000 clones, about 80% occurring once. The sequencing input was peripheral blood. Source of these receptors: a woman at least 80 years old with acute or convalescent COVID-19. Each CDR3 is given with its conserved first and last residue. Fields, in order: D gene, V gene, J gene, clone size, CDR3 protein, CDR3 DNA. A D gene is named only where the DNA matches it firmly. Only some rows state a clone size, as once, few, many or a class for expanded clones.

TRBD2	TRBV2	TRBJ2-3	NA	CASSELAGVIADTQYF	TGTGCCAGCAGTGAACTAGCGGGAGTGATCGCAGATACGCAGTATTTT
NA	TRBV4-1	TRBJ1-4	NA	CASSQKMGAATNEKLFF	TGCGCCAGCAGCCAGAAGATGGGGGCCGCAACTAATGAAAAACTGTTTTTT
NA	TRBV7-2	TRBJ2-6	NA	CASSFRVAGANVLTF	TGTGCCAGCAGCTTCAGGGTCGCTGGGGCCAACGTCCTGACTTTC
TRBD1	TRBV5-4	TRBJ2-1	once	CASRPDRASDEQFF	TGTGCCAGCAGGCCGGACAGGGCGTCTGATGAGCAGTTCTTC
NA	TRBV21-1	TRBJ1-1	NA	CASSKRRPASDMNTEAFF	TGTGCCAGCAGCAAACGGCGACCTGCCTCCGACATGAACACTGAAGCTTTCTTT
TRBD1	TRBV15	TRBJ2-2	NA	CATSRVRGQGYAGELFF	TGTGCCACCAGCAGAGTAAGAGGACAGGGTTACGCCGGGGAGCTGTTTTTT
TRBD2	TRBV2	TRBJ2-7	NA	CASSESSGGYEQYF	TGTGCCAGCAGTGAATCTAGCGGGGGTTACGAGCAGTACTTC
NA	TRBV15	TRBJ1-1	NA	CATSRASGGPNTEAFF	TGTGCCACCAGCAGAGCTAGCGGGGGCCCGAACACTGAAGCTTTCTTT
TRBD2	TRBV5-8	TRBJ2-1	NA	CASTPISGGSSYNEQFF	TGTGCCAGCACCCCTATTAGCGGGGGGAGTTCCTACAATGAGCAGTTCTTC
NA	TRBV24-1	TRBJ2-1	NA	CATSPAESYNEQFF	TGTGCCACCAGTCCCGCGGAATCCTACAATGAGCAGTTCTTC
TRBD1	TRBV18	TRBJ1-6	NA	CASSEDRGVSPLHF	TGTGCCAGCTCAGAGGACAGGGGGGTCTCACCCCTCCACTTT
TRBD1	TRBV19	TRBJ1-4	NA	CASSITTTGGNEKLFF	TGTGCCAGTAGTATAACTACGACAGGGGGAAATGAAAAACTGTTTTTT
TRBD1	TRBV6-6	TRBJ2-7	once	CASSTGQGFHEQYF	TGTGCCAGCAGTACCGGACAGGGTTTCCACGAGCAGTACTTC
NA	TRBV5-1	TRBJ1-1	NA	CASSSGVNTEAFF	TGCGCCAGCAGCTCGGGGGTGAACACTGAAGCTTTCTTT
NA	TRBV19	TRBJ1-1	NA	CASSTLGAIPSEAFF	TGTGCCAGTAGTACTCTGGGGGCAATTCCCTCTGAAGCTTTCTTT
NA	TRBV28	TRBJ2-1	NA	CASGYTRAAGNEQFF	TGTGCCAGCGGGTACACTAGGGCGGCGGGCAATGAGCAGTTCTTC
TRBD1	TRBV30	TRBJ1-1	NA	CAWSVGPGTGYTEAFF	TGTGCCTGGAGTGTGGGACCCGGGACAGGGTACACTGAAGCTTTCTTT
NA	TRBV7-2	TRBJ1-3	NA	CASSSPQNTIYF	TGTGCCAGCAGCTCCCCCCAGAACACCATATATTTT
NA	TRBV11-2	TRBJ1-2	NA	CASSLVSGGYTF	TGTGCCAGCAGCTTAGTCAGCGGTGGCTACACCTTC
TRBD1	TRBV6-5	TRBJ2-2	NA	CASRGQANTGELFF	TGTGCCAGCAGAGGACAGGCGAACACCGGGGAGCTGTTTTTT
NA	TRBV6-5	TRBJ2-3	NA	CASSYERGTDTQYF	TGTGCCAGCAGTTACGAGCGTGGCACAGATACGCAGTATTTT
TRBD1	TRBV28	TRBJ1-1	NA	CASTGGYLVPEAFF	TGTGCCAGCACAGGGGGCTACTTAGTCCCTGAAGCTTTCTTT
TRBD2	TRBV9	TRBJ2-7	few	CASSAGTTLHEQYF	TGTGCCAGCAGCGCCGGGACTACCCTACACGAGCAGTACTTC
NA	TRBV30	TRBJ1-4	once	CAWSVGGIEKLFF	TGTGCCTGGAGTGTAGGGGGTATTGAAAAACTGTTTTTT
TRBD1	TRBV11-2	TRBJ1-2	NA	CASSLTTGGYGYTF	TGTGCCAGCAGCTTAACGACAGGGGGCTATGGCTACACCTTC
NA	TRBV21-1	TRBJ2-3	NA	CASSKVGGGRTDTQYF	TGTGCCAGCAGCAAAGTTGGCGGGGGAAGGACAGATACGCAGTATTTT
TRBD1	TRBV19	TRBJ1-5	NA	CASSGTGGGNQPQHF	TGTGCCAGTAGTGGGACAGGGGGGGGCAATCAGCCCCAGCATTTT
TRBD2	TRBV29-1	TRBJ2-1	NA	CSVEEWTSGGSPKQFF	TGCAGCGTTGAAGAGTGGACTAGCGGGGGCTCCCCTAAGCAGTTCTTC
NA	TRBV27	TRBJ2-4	NA	CASSLFSSLAKNIQYF	TGTGCCAGCAGTTTATTCAGTTCGTTAGCCAAAAACATTCAGTACTTC
TRBD1	TRBV30	TRBJ1-2	NA	CAWSDRGQGYTF	TGTGCCTGGTCCGACAGGGGGCAAGGCTACACCTTC
TRBD1	TRBV10-3	TRBJ1-6	NA	CAISEQGTVALHF	TGTGCCATCAGTGAACAGGGGACGGTGGCCCTCCACTTT
TRBD2	TRBV2	TRBJ2-4	NA	CASSVAGAAKNIQYF	TGTGCCAGCAGTGTAGCGGGAGCGGCCAAAAACATTCAGTACTTC
NA	TRBV2	TRBJ2-5	NA	CASGPTGMPQETQYF	TGTGCCAGCGGCCCAACAGGGATGCCCCAAGAGACCCAGTACTTC
TRBD1	TRBV19	TRBJ1-1	NA	CASSFQTGGGTEAFF	TGTGCCAGTAGTTTTCAGACAGGGGGCGGCACTGAAGCTTTCTTT
TRBD1	TRBV5-1	TRBJ1-2	few	CASSLQQGDGYTF	TGCGCCAGCAGCTTGCAACAGGGGGATGGCTACACCTTC
NA	TRBV1	TRBJ1-5	NA	CTSSRTKTGGVGPQPQHF	TGCACCAGCAGCCGTACCAAGACAGGTGGTGTCGGCCCTCAGCCCCAGCATTTT
NA	TRBV7-2	TRBJ1-2	once	CASSLAGLPPGYGYTF	TGTGCCAGCAGCTTGGCAGGGCTTCCCCCGGGCTATGGCTACACCTTC
NA	TRBV7-2	TRBJ2-1	NA	CASSFTRNEQFF	TGTGCCAGCAGCTTTACTAGAAATGAGCAGTTCTTC
NA	TRBV10-3	TRBJ2-1	few	CATKEGDIFIYEQFF	TGTGCCACCAAAGAAGGGGACATTTTTATCTATGAGCAGTTCTTC
TRBD1	TRBV4-3	TRBJ1-2	once	CASSLEGQGARTF	TGCGCCAGCAGCCTAGAAGGACAGGGGGCGCGTACCTTC
NA	TRBV5-5	TRBJ2-7	once	CASSAPDRNSYEQYF	TGTGCCAGCAGCGCCCCCGACAGGAACTCCTACGAGCAGTACTTC
NA	TRBV9	TRBJ1-1	NA	CASSVEAQGVNTEAFF	TGTGCCAGCAGCGTAGAGGCCCAAGGGGTGAACACTGAAGCTTTCTTT
TRBD2	TRBV19	TRBJ2-1	NA	CASRTSGSYNEQFF	TGTGCCAGTAGAACTAGCGGGAGTTACAATGAGCAGTTCTTC
TRBD1	TRBV19	TRBJ1-1	few	CASSPGQVPNAEAFF	TGTGCCAGTAGTCCCGGACAGGTACCGAACGCTGAAGCTTTCTTT
NA	TRBV9	TRBJ1-6	NA	CASTARQQSSYNSPLHF	TGTGCCAGCACCGCTCGGCAACAGAGCTCCTATAATTCACCCCTCCACTTT
NA	TRBV18	TRBJ1-2	once	CASSPPEATGGTF	TGTGCCAGCTCACCACCGGAAGCAACCGGGGGCACCTTC